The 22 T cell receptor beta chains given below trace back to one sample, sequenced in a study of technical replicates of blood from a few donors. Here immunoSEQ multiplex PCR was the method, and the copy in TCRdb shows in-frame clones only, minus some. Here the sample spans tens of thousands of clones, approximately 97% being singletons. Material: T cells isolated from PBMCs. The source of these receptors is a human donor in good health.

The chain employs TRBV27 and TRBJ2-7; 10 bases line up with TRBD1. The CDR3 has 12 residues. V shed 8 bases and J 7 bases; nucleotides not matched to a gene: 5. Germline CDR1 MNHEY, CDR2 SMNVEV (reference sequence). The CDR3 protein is CASGTGVSEQYF. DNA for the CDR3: TGTGCCAGCGGGACAGGGGTCTCGGAGCAGTACTTC.

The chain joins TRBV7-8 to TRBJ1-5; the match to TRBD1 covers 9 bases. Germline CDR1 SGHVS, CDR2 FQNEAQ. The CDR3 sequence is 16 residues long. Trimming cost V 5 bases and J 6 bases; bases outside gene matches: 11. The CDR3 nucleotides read TGTGCCAGCAGCCCAGGGGGGACAGGGTTCGTTCAGCCCCAGCATTTT. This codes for CASSPGGTGFVQPQHF.

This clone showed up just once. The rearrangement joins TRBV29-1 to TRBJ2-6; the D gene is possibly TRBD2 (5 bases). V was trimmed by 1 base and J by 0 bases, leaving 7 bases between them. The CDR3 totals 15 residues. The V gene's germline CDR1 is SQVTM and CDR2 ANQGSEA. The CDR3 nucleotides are TGCAGCGTTGAAGGGGAGCCCTCTGGGGCCAACGTCCTGACTTTC. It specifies CSVEGEPSGANVLTF.

The CDR3 DNA sequence: TGCGCCAGCAGCCAAGGGGCGGGGATTCAGGCCCTCCACTTT. It specifies CASSQGAGIQALHF. This chain links TRBV4-1 with TRBJ1-6; D remains ambiguous. Germline CDR1 MGHRA, CDR2 YSYEKL. CDR3 size: 14 residues. The ends were cut back, 1 base at V and 14 bases at J, with 15 bases in the middle.

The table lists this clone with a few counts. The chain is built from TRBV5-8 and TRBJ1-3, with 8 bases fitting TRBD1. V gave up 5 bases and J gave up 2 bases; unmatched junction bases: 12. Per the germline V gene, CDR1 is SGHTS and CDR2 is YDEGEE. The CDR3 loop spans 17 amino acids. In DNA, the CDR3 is TGTGCCAGCAGTTTCGACAGGGGAAGCGGGACTGGAAACACCATATATTTT. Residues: CASSFDRGSGTGNTIYF.

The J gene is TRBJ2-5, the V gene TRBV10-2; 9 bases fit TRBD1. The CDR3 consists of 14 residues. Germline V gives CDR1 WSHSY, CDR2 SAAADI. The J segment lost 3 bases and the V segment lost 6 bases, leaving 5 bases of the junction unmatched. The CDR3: CASRPGTGKETQYF. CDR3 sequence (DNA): TGCGCCAGCAGGCCCGGGACAGGGAAAGAGACCCAGTACTTC.

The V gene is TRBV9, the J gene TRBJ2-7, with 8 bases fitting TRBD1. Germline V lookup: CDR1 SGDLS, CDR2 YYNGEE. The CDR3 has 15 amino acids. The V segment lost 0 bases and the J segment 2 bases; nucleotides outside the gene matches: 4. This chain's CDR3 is CASSVGTGPTYEQYF. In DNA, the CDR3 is TGTGCCAGCAGCGTAGGGACAGGGCCGACCTACGAGCAGTACTTC.

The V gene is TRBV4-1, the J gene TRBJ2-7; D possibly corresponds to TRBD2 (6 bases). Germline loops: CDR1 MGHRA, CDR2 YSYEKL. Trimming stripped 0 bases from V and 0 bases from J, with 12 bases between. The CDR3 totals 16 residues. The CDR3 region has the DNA TGCGCCAGCAGCCAAGAGGAGGGAGGATACTCCTACGAGCAGTACTTC. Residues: CASSQEEGGYSYEQYF.

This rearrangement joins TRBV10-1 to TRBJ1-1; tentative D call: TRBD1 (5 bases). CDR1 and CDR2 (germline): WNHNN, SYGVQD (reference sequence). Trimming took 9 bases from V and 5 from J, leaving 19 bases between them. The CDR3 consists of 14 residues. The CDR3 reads CASGGRPGGTEAFF. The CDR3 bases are TGCGCCAGTGGGGGACGCCCAGGAGGGACTGAAGCTTTCTTT.

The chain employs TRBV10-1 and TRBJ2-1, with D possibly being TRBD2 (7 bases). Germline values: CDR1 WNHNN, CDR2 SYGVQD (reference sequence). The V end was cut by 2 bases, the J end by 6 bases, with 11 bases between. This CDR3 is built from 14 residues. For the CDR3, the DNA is TGCGCCAGCAGTGAGGGGGGGGGCCGCAATGAGCAGTTCTTC. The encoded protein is CASSEGGGRNEQFF.

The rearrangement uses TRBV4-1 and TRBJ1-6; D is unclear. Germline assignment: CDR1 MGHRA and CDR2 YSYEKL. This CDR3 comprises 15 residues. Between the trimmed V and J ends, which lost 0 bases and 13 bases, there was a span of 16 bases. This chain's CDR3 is CASSQDGPFWFPLHF. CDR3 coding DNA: TGCGCCAGCAGCCAAGACGGTCCTTTCTGGTTCCCCCTCCACTTT.

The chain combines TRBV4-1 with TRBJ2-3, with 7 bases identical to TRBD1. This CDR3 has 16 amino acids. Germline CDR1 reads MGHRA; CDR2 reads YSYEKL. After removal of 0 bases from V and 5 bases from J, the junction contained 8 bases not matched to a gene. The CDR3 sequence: CASSQETGLSIDTQYF. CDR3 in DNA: TGCGCCAGCAGCCAAGAGACAGGGCTCTCAATAGATACGCAGTATTTT.

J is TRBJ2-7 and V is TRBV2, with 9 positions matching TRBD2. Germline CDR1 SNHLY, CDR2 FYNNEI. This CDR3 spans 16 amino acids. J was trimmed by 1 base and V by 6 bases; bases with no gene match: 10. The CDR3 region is CASSKNLAGISYEQYF. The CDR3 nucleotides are TGTGCCAGCAGCAAAAATCTAGCGGGGATTTCCTACGAGCAGTACTTC.

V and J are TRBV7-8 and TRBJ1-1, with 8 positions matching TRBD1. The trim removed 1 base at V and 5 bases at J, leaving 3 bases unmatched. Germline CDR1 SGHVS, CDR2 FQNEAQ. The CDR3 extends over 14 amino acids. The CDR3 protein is CASSLGQGWTEAFF. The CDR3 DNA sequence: TGTGCCAGCAGCTTAGGACAGGGGTGGACTGAAGCTTTCTTT.

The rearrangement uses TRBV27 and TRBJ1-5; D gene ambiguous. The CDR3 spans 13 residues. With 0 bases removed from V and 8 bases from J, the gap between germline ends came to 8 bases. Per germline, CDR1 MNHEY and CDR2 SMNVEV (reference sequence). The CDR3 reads CASSLSAGKPQHF. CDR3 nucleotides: TGTGCCAGCAGTTTATCTGCCGGGAAGCCCCAGCATTTT.

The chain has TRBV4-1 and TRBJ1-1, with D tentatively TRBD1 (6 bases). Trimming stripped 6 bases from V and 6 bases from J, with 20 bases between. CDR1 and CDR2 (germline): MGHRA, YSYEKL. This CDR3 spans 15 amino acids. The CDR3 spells CASSPLGGGGSEAFF. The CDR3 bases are TGCGCCAGCAGTCCCTTAGGGGGGGGCGGTTCTGAAGCTTTCTTT.

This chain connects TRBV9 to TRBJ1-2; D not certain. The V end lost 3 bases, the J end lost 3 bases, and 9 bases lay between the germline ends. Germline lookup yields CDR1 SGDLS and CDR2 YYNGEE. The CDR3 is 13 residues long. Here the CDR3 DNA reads TGTGCCAGCAGCGGATACCGGGACTATGGCTACACCTTC. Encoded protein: CASSGYRDYGYTF. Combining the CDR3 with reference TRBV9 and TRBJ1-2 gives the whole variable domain DSGVTQTPKHLITATGQRVTLRCSPRSGDLSVYWYQQSLDQGLQFLIQYYNGEERAKGNILERFSAQQFPDLHSELNLSSLELGDSALYFCASSGYRDYGYTFGSGTRLTVV.

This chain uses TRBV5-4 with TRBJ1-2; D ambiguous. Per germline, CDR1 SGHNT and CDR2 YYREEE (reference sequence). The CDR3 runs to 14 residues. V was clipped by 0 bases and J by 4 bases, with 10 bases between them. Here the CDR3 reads CASSLGRGGYGYTF. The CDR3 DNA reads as TGTGCCAGCAGCTTGGGACGGGGTGGCTATGGCTACACCTTC.

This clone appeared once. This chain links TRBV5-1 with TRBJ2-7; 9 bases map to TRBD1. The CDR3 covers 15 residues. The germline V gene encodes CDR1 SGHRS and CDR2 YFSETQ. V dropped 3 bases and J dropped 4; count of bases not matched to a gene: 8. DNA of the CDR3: TGCGCCAGCAGCTCGCCGGACAGGGGAGGTTACGAGCAGTACTTC. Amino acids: CASSSPDRGGYEQYF. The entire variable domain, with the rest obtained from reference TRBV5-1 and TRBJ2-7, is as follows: KAGVTQTPRYLIKTRGQQVTLSCSPISGHRSVSWYQQTPGQGLQFLFEYFSETQRNKGNFPGRFSGRQFSNSRSEMNVSTLELGDSALYLCASSSPDRGGYEQYFGPGTRLTVT.

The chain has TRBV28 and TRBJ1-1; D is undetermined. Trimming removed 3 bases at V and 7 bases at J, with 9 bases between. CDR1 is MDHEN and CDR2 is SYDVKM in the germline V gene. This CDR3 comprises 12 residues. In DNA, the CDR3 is TGTGCCAGCAGTTTTGGAGTAAATGAAGCTTTCTTT. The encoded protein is CASSFGVNEAFF. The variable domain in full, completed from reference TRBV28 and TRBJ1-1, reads DVKVTQSSRYLVKRTGEKVFLECVQDMDHENMFWYRQDPGLGLRLIYFSYDVKMKEKGDIPEGYSVSREKKERFSLILESASTNQTSMYLCASSFGVNEAFFGQGTRLTVV.

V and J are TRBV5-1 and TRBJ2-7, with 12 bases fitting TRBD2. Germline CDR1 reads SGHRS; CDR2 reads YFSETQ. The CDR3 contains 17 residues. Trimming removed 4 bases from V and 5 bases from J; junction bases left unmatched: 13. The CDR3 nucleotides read TGCGCCAGCAGCCCAAAGGATCTAGCGGGAGGGCCCCACGAGCAGTACTTC. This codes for CASSPKDLAGGPHEQYF.

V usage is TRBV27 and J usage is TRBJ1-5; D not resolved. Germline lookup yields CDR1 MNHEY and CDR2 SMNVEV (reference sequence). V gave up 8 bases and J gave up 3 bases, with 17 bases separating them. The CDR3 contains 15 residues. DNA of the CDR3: TGTGCCAGCGTTTCTCGCGCGGGCCACAATCAGCCCCAGCATTTT. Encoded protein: CASVSRAGHNQPQHF.